These T cell receptor beta chains were read from a single sample in a study of blood T cell repertoires in COVID-19. Method: immunoSEQ multiplex PCR; TCRdb's copy keeps in-frame clones and lacks some. The sample holds some 290,000 clones, roughly nine tenths seen once. The specimen was peripheral blood. Receptor source: a woman between 25 and 40 years old with COVID-19, enrolled during active disease. Each CDR3 is given without its conserved first and last residue. Each record gives: V gene, clone size, D gene, CDR3 protein. D genes are given only for firm matches. Clone size is shown for a subset of rows, as once, few, many or a class of expanded clone.

TRBV12-2 | - | - | ASLEYMPQH
TRBV7-9 | few | TRBD1 | ASSFTGGEQY
TRBV30 | once | TRBD1 | AWSLIGTGTDTQY
TRBV5-8 | - | TRBD1 | ASSSGTGWGTIY
TRBV5-8 | - | - | ASRWRQVTNQPQH
TRBV5-1 | - | - | ASSLGGRGPLLDEQF
TRBV5-4 | - | TRBD2 | ASTTGGEQF
TRBV29-1 | - | TRBD1 | SVAGQATGNTEAF
TRBV6-1 | - | - | ASSESGIRGQPQH
TRBV3-1/TRBV3-2 | - | - | ASSLDRSNQPQH
TRBV4-2 | - | TRBD2 | ASSYGLGSYEQY
TRBV2 | - | TRBD1 | ASSRDRTSNTEAF
TRBV28 | - | TRBD1 | ASRTGNNEQF
TRBV5-1 | - | - | ASSLTVPGLKTDTQY
TRBV6-5 | once | - | ASSYRGGSGNTIY
TRBV7-8 | - | - | ASSGASPEQF
TRBV3-1/TRBV3-2 | - | - | ASSPTANTEAF
TRBV5-1 | few | - | ASSPDGKEAF
TRBV28 | - | - | AVTGGFALGGYT
TRBV5-4 | - | - | ASSLFATTGELF
TRBV3-1/TRBV3-2 | - | - | ASSQEGQGNTIY
TRBV19 | - | TRBD1 | ATIDRGLTGELF
TRBV28 | - | TRBD1 | ASSPIGTGGQPQH
TRBV5-1 | once | TRBD1 | ASSSLDRGRGSSYNEQF
TRBV3-1/TRBV3-2 | - | TRBD2 | ASTAVAGVGNEQF
TRBV12-3/TRBV12-4 | - | - | ASSPLHGYT
TRBV6-5 | - | TRBD2 | ASRLTSGGAYEQY
TRBV20-1 | - | - | SASRGNEQF
TRBV5-6 | once | - | ASSFGALSYEQY
TRBV3-1/TRBV3-2 | once | TRBD2 | ASSLGSGGVSYNEQF
TRBV4-1 | - | TRBD1 | ASSPLGQQLNYGYT
TRBV6-1 | - | - | ASSERGSNQPQH
TRBV4-1 | - | TRBD1 | ASSHLQGLPYEQY
TRBV18 | - | - | ASSPGARETQY
TRBV27 | - | TRBD2 | ASSSGARRGGGYNEQF
TRBV6-5 | - | TRBD2 | ASSSPGGGEQF
TRBV5-4 | - | - | ASSLGLLYEQY
TRBV19 | - | - | ASNSGFSYEQY
TRBV19 | - | TRBD1 | ASSIDGTDYNEQF
TRBV7-9 | - | TRBD1 | ASDPQGDIWDEQF
TRBV4-1 | - | - | ASSTRTVDTEAF